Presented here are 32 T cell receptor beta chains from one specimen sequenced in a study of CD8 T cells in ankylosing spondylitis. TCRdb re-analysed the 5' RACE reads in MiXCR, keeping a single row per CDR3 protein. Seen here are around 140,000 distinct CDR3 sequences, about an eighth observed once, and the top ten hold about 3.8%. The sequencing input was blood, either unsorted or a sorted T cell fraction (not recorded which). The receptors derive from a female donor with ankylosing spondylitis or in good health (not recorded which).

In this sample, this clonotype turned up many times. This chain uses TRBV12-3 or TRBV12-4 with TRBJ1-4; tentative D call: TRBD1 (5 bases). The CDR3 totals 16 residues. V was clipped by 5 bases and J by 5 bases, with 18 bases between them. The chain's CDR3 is CASSVREGGANEKLFF. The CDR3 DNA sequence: TGTGCCAGCAGTGTGAGAGAAGGAGGGGCGAATGAAAAACTGTTTTTT.

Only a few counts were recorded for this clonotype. The DNA of the CDR3 is TGCGCCAGCAGCGTCCGGGACAGGGGTTACGGCTACACCTTC. Amino acid sequence: CASSVRDRGYGYTF. The J gene is TRBJ1-2, the V gene TRBV5-1, with TRBD1 matching 10 bases. With V trimmed by 4 bases and J by 8 bases, 8 bases remained unmatched. This CDR3 has 14 amino acids. Germline loops: CDR1 SGHRS, CDR2 YFSETQ.

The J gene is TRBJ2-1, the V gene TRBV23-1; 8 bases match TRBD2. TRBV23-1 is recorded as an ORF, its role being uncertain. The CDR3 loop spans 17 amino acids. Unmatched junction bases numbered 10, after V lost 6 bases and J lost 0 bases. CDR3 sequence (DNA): TGCGCCAGCAGCCCCACTCAGCGGGAGAGCTCCTACAATGAGCAGTTCTTC. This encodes CASSPTQRESSYNEQFF.

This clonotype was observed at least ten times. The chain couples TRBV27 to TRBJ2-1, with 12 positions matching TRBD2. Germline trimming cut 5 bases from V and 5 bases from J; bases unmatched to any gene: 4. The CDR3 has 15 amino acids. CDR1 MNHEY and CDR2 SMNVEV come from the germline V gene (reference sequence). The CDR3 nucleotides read TGTGCCAGCAGTCTAACTAGCGGGGGGAACAATGAGCAGTTCTTC. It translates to CASSLTSGGNNEQFF.

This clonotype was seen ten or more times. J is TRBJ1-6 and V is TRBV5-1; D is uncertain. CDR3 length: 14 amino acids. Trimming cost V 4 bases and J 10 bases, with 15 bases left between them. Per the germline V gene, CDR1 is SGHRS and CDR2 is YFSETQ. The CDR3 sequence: CASSPTDPTSPLHF. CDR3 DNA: TGCGCCAGCAGCCCGACCGATCCCACATCACCCCTCCACTTT.

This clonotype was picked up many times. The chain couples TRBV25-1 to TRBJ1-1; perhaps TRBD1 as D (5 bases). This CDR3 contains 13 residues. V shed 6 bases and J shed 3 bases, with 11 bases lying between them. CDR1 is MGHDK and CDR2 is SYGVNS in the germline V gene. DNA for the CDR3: TGTGCCAGCAGGGCACGAGGGGACACTGAAGCTTTCTTT. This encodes CASRARGDTEAFF.

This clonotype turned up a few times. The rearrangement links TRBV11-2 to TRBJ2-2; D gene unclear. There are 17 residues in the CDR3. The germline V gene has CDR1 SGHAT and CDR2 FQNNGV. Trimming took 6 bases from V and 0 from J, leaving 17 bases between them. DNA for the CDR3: TGTGCCAGCAGTCGGTATCGGTCTACCACGAACACCGGGGAGCTGTTTTTT. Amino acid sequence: CASSRYRSTTNTGELFF.

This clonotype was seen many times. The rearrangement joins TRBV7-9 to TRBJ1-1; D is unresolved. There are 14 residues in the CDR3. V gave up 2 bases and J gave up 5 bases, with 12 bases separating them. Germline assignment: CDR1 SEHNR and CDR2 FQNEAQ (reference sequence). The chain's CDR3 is CASSLRQAGTEAFF. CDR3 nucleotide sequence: TGTGCCAGCAGCTTACGCCAGGCTGGGACTGAAGCTTTCTTT.

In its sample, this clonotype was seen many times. For the CDR3, the DNA is TGCGCCAGCAGAGGAACCGGGGGGGCGGATGAGCAGTTCTTC. This gives the protein CASRGTGGADEQFF. V is TRBV5-1 and J is TRBJ2-1, with 8 bases that match TRBD2. CDR3 length equals 14 residues. In germline, CDR1 is SGHRS, CDR2 YFSETQ. V dropped 5 bases and J dropped 8; count of bases not matched to a gene: 9.

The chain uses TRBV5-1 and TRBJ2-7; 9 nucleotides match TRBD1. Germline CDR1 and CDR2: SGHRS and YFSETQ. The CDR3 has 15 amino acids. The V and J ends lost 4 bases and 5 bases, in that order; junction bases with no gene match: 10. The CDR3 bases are TGCGCCAGCAGCCCAACCGGGACAGGGAGGAACGAGCAGTACTTC. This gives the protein CASSPTGTGRNEQYF. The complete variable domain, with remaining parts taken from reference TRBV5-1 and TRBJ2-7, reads KAGVTQTPRYLIKTRGQQVTLSCSPISGHRSVSWYQQTPGQGLQFLFEYFSETQRNKGNFPGRFSGRQFSNSRSEMNVSTLELGDSALYLCASSPTGTGRNEQYFGPGTRLTVT.

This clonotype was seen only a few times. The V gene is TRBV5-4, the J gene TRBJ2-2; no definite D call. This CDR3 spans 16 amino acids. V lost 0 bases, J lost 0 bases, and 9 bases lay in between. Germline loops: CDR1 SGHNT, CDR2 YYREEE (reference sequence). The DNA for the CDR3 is TGTGCCAGCAGCTTGGGGGCTAACGCGAACACCGGGGAGCTGTTTTTT. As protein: CASSLGANANTGELFF.

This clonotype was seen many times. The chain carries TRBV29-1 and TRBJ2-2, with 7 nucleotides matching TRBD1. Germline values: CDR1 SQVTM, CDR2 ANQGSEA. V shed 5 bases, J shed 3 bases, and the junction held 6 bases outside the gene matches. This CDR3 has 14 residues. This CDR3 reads CSVRGRVDTGELFF. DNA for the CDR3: TGCAGCGTTAGGGGGCGCGTAGACACCGGGGAGCTGTTTTTT.

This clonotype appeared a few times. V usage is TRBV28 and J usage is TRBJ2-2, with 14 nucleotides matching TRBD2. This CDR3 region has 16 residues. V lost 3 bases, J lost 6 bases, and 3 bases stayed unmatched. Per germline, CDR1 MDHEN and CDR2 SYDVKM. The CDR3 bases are TGTGCCAGCAGTTTGGCGACTAGCGGGGGGGCCGGGGAGCTGTTTTTT. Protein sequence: CASSLATSGGAGELFF.

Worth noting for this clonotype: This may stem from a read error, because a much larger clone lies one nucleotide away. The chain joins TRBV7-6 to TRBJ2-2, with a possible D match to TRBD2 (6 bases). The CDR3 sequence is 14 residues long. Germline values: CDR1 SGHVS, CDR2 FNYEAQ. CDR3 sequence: CASNLVAATGELFF. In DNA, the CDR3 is TGTGCCAGCAACTTAGTAGCGGCCACCGGGGAGCTGTTTTTT.

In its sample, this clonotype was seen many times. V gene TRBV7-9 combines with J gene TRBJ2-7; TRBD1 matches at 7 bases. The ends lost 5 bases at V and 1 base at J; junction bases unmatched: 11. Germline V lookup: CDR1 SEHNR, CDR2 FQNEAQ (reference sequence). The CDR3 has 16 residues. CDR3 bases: TGTGCCAGCAGCCTAAGCACCGGGACAGTTTCCTACGAGCAGTACTTC. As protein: CASSLSTGTVSYEQYF.

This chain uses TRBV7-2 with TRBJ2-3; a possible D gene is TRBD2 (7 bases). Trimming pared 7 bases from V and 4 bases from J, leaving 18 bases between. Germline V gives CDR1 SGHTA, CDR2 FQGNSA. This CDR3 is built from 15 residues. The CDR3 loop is CASIIIGGEADTQYF. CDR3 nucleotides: TGTGCCAGCATCATTATAGGGGGGGAGGCAGATACGCAGTATTTT.

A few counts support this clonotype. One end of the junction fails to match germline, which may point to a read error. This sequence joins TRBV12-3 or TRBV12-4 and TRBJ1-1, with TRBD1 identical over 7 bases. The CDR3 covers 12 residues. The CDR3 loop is CVSSFDRAEAFF. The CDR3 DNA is TGTGTCAGCAGTTTTGACAGGGCTGAAGCTTTCTTT.

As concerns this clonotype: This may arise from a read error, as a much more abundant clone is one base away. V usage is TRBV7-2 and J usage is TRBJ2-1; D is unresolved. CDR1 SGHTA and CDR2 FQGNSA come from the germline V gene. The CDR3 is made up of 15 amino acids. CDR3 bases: TGTGCCAGCAGCCAAGGAAGTTTAGCAAGGAATGAGCAGTCCTTC. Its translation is CASSQGSLARNEQSF.

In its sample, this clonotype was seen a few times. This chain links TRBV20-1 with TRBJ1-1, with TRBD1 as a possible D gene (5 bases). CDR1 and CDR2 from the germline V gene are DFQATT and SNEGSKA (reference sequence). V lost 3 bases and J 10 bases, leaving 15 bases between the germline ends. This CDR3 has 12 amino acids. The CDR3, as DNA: TGCAGTGCTAGCAGGGACTTAGGAGGAGCTTTCTTT. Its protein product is CSASRDLGGAFF.

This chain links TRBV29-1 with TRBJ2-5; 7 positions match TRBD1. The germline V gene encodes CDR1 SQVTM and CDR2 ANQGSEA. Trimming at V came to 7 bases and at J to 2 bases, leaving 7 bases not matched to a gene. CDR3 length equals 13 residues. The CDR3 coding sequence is TGCAGCGCCTGGACAGGACCTCAAGAGACCCAGTACTTC. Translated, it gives CSAWTGPQETQYF.

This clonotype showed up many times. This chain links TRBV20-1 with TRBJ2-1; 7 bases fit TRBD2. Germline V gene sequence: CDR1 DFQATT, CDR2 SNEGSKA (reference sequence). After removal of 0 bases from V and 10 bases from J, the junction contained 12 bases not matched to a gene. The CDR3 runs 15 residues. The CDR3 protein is CSARDEASGPEEQFF. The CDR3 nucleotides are TGCAGTGCTAGAGATGAGGCTAGCGGCCCTGAGGAGCAGTTCTTC.

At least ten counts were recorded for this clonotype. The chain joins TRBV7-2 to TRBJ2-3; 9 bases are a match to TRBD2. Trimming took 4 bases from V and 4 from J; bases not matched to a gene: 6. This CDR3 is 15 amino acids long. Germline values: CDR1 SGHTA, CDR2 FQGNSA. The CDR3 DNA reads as TGTGCCAGCAGCTCGTCTCTAGCGGGGCCAGATACGCAGTATTTT. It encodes CASSSSLAGPDTQYF. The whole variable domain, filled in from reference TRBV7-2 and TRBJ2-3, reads GAGVSQSPSNKVTEKGKDVELRCDPISGHTALYWYRQSLGQGLEFLIYFQGNSAPDKSGLPSDRFSAERTGGSVSTLTIQRTQQEDSAVYLCASSSSLAGPDTQYFGPGTRLTVL.

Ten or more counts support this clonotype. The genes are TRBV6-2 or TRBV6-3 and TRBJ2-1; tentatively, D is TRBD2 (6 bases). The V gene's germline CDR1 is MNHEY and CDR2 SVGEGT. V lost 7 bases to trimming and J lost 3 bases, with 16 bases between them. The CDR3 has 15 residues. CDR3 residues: CASNELAINYNEQFF. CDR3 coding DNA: TGTGCCAGCAACGAACTAGCAATAAACTACAATGAGCAGTTCTTC.

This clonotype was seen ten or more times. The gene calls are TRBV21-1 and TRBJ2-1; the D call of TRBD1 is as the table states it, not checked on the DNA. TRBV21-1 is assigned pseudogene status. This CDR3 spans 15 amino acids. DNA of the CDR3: TGTGCCAGCAGCAGGACAGAGATGTTCAACAATGAGCAGTTCTTC. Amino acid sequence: CASSRTEMFNNEQFF.

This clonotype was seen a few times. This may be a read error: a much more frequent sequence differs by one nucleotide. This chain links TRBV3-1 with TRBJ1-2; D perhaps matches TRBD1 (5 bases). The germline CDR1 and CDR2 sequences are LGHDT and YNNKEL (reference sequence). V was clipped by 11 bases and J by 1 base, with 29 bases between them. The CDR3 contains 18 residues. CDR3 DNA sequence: TGTGCCCGCTTCCAAGGGGCGGGGGGACGACAATTTAACTATGGCTACACCTTC. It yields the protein CARFQGAGGRQFNYGYTF.

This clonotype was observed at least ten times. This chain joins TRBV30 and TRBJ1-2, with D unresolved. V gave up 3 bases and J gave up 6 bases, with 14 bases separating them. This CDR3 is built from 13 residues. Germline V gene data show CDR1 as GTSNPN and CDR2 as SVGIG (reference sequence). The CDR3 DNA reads TGTGCCTGGAGCATTGCGGGGTTCGATGGCTACACCTTC. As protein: CAWSIAGFDGYTF.

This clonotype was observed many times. For the CDR3, the DNA is TGTGCCAGCAGCTTCTTTGTGGGGCTGGGGACTGAAGCTTTCTTT. It translates to CASSFFVGLGTEAFF. The V and J genes are TRBV7-9 and TRBJ1-1, with TRBD1 as a possible D gene (5 bases). Trimming stripped 3 bases from V and 5 bases from J, with 16 bases between. Germline values: CDR1 SEHNR, CDR2 FQNEAQ (reference sequence). This CDR3 contains 15 residues.

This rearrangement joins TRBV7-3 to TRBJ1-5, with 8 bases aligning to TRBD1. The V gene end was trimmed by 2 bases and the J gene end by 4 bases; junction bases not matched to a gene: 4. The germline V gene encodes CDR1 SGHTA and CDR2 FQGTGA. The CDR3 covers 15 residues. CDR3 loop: CASSLLWTGNQPQHF. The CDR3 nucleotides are TGTGCCAGCAGCTTACTTTGGACAGGGAATCAGCCCCAGCATTTT.

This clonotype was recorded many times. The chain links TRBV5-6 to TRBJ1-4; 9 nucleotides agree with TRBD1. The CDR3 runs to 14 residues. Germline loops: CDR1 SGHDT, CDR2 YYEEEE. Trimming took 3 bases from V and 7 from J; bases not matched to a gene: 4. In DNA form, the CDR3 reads TGTGCCAGCAGCTGGGACAGGGAGGTTGAAAAACTGTTTTTT. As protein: CASSWDREVEKLFF. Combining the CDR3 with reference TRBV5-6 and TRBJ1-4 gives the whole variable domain DAGVTQSPTHLIKTRGQQVTLRCSPKSGHDTVSWYQQALGQGPQFIFQYYEEEERQRGNFPDRFSGHQFPNYSSELNVNALLLGDSALYLCASSWDREVEKLFFGSGTQLSVL.

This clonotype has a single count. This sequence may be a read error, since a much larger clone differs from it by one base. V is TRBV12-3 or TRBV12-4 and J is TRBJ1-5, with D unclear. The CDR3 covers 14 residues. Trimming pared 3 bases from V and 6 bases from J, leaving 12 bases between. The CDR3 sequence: CASSLLLTSQPQHF. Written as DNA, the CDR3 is TGTGCCAGCAGTTTGCTCCTCACAAGTCAGCCCCAGCATTTT.

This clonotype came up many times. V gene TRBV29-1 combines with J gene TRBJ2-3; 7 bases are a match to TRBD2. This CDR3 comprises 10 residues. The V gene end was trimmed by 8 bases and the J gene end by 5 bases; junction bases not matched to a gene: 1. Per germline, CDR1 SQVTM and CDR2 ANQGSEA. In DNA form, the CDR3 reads TGCAGCTGGGGGGGAGATACGCAGTATTTT. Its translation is CSWGGDTQYF.

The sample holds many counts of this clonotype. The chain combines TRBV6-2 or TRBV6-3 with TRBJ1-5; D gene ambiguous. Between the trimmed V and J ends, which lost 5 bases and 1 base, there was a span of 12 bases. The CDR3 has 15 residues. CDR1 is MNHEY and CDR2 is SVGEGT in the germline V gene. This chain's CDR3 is CASSQDTGSNQPQHF. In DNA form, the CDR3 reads TGTGCCAGCAGTCAAGACACTGGAAGCAATCAGCCCCAGCATTTT.